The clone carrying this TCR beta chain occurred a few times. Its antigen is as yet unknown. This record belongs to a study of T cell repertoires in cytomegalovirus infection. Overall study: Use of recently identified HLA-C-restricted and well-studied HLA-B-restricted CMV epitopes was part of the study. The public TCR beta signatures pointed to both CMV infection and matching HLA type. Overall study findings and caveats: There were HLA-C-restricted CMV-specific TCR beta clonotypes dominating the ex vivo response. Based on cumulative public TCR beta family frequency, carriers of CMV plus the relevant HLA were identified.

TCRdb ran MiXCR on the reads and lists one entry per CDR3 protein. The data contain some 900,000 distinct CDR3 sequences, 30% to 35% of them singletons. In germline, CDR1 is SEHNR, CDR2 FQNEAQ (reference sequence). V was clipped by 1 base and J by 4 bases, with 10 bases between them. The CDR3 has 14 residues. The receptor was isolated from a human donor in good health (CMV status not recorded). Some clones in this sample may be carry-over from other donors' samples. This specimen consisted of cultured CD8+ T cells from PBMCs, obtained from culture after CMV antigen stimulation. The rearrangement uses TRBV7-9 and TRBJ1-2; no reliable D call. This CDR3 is CASSLVPDFYGYTF. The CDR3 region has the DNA TGTGCCAGCAGCTTAGTCCCAGACTTCTATGGCTACACCTTC. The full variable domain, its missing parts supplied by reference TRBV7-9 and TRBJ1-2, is DTGVSQNPRHKITKRGQNVTFRCDPISEHNRLYWYRQTLGQGPEFLTYFQNEAQLEKSRLLSDRFSAERPKGSFSTLEIQRTEQGDSAMYLCASSLVPDFYGYTFGSGTRLTVV.